Below, 9 T cell receptor beta chains from the same sample are listed, as sequenced in a study of spatial heterogeneity in lung cancer. As to time point: blood at routine non-recurrence follow-up after resection. Tumor, nontumor lung or frozen PBMC supplied whole RNA that was sequenced unsorted. TCRdb re-derived calls from the 5' RACE reads in MiXCR, one entry per CDR3 protein. This sample has some 54,000 distinct CDR3 sequences; roughly 7.4% occur once, and the top ten carry 35%. The source was PBMCs, collected at follow-up. The receptor set was obtained from a female donor with early-stage non-small cell lung cancer.

This clonotype was found many times. This rearrangement joins TRBV12-3 or TRBV12-4 to TRBJ2-2, with unresolved D. The CDR3 consists of 13 residues. V lost 1 base and J lost 6, with 6 bases in between. The CDR3 DNA follows: TGTGCCAGCAGTTTAGTGGAGTCCGGGGAGCTGTTTTTT. Residues: CASSLVESGELFF.

This clonotype was counted between two and nine times. V gene TRBV27 combines with J gene TRBJ2-7; D perhaps matches TRBD1 (6 bases). The CDR3 is 15 amino acids. Germline loops: CDR1 MNHEY, CDR2 SMNVEV (reference sequence). The V end was cut by 4 bases, the J end by 6 bases, with 19 bases between. In DNA, the CDR3 is TGTGCCAGCAGTTCTCCCAACAGGGTTCAGGCCGAGCAGTACTTC. Translation gives CASSSPNRVQAEQYF.

Many counts were recorded for this clonotype. The chain couples TRBV29-1 to TRBJ1-2; 7 bases agree with TRBD1. The CDR3 sequence is 12 residues long. The V segment lost 7 bases and the J segment 4 bases; nucleotides outside the gene matches: 6. Germline CDR1 and CDR2: SQVTM and ANQGSEA. Written as DNA, the CDR3 is TGCAGCGCAGACAGGGTGACCTATGGCTACACCTTC. It codes for CSADRVTYGYTF. Supplemented by reference TRBV29-1 and TRBJ1-2, the full variable domain reads SAVISQKPSRDICQRGTSLTIQCQVDSQVTMMFWYRQQPGQSLTLIATANQGSEATYESGFVIDKFPISRPNLTFSTLTVSNMSPEDSSIYLCSADRVTYGYTFGSGTRLTVV.

With regard to this clonotype: Possible read error: a much larger clone is one base away. The gene calls are TRBV7-2 and TRBJ2-4, with 7 bases matching TRBD1. The CDR3 runs 12 residues. J gave up 9 bases and V 5 bases, and 4 bases lay outside the gene matches. The germline V gene encodes CDR1 SGHTA and CDR2 FQGNSA. DNA of the CDR3: TGTGCCAGCAGCCAGACAGGGAGCATTCAGTACTTC. This encodes CASSQTGSIQYF.

This clonotype was seen ten or more times. The chain uses TRBV24-1 and TRBJ1-5; D not resolved. Deletions cut 5 bases from V and 6 bases from J, with 16 bases between. The germline V gene has CDR1 KGHDR and CDR2 SFDVKD. This CDR3 has 15 residues. CDR3 in DNA: TGTGCCACCAGTGGCCAAGGGTCCGTACCTCAGCCCCAGCATTTT. Amino acid sequence: CATSGQGSVPQPQHF.

This clonotype was recorded a few times. The genes are TRBV28 and TRBJ2-6; D unclear. The CDR3 covers 16 residues. The V end lost 4 bases, the J end lost 1 base, and 11 bases lay between the germline ends. CDR1 and CDR2 from the germline V gene are MDHEN and SYDVKM. The CDR3 DNA is TGTGCCAGCAGTTGGGCCCCGAAATCTGGGGCCAACGTCCTGACTTTC. It specifies CASSWAPKSGANVLTF.

The V call is TRBV12-3 or TRBV12-4, the J call TRBJ2-7; 8 bases align to TRBD2. The CDR3 loop spans 15 amino acids. J gave up 3 bases and V 1 base, and 5 bases lay outside the gene matches. CDR3 amino acids: CASSLEGGGIYEQYF. CDR3 bases: TGTGCCAGCAGTTTAGAGGGCGGGGGGATCTACGAGCAGTACTTC.

This clonotype was detected a few times. The J gene is TRBJ2-2, the V gene TRBV28, with TRBD1 matching 7 bases. V shed 6 bases, J shed 4 bases, and the junction held 8 bases outside the gene matches. The germline CDR1 and CDR2 sequences are MDHEN and SYDVKM. The CDR3 extends over 15 amino acids. The CDR3, as DNA: TGTGCCAGCAGACACGACAGGGTCACCACCGGGGAGCTGTTTTTT. It specifies CASRHDRVTTGELFF. The full variable domain, rest sourced from reference TRBV28 and TRBJ2-2, is DVKVTQSSRYLVKRTGEKVFLECVQDMDHENMFWYRQDPGLGLRLIYFSYDVKMKEKGDIPEGYSVSREKKERFSLILESASTNQTSMYLCASRHDRVTTGELFFGEGSRLTVL.

In this sample, this clonotype turned up many times. The DNA for the CDR3 is TGTGCCATCAGTGACCAGGGCAAGGGAGGCACAGATACGCAGTATTTT. This encodes CAISDQGKGGTDTQYF. The V call is TRBV10-3, the J call TRBJ2-3, with D possibly being TRBD1 or TRBD2 (5 bases each). Trimming removed 3 bases from V and 1 base from J, with 14 bases in between. This CDR3 is 16 amino acids long. Germline CDR1 is ENHRY and CDR2 is SYGVKD.